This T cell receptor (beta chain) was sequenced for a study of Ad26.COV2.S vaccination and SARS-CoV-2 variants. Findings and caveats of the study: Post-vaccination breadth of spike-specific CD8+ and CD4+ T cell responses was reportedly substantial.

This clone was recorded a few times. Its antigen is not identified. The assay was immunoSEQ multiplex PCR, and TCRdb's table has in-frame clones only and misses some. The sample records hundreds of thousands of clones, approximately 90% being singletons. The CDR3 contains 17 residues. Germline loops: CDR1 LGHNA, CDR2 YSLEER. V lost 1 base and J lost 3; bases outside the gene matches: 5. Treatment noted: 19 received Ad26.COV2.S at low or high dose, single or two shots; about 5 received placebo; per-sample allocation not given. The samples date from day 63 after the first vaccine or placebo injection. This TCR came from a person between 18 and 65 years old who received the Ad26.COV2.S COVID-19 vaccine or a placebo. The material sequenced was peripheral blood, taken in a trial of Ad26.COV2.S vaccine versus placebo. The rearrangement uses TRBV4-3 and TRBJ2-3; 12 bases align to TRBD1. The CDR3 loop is CASSQGDRGLRTDTQYF. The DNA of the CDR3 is TGCGCCAGCAGCCAAGGGGACAGGGGGCTCAGGACAGATACGCAGTATTTT.